What follows are 8 T cell receptor beta chains derived from one specimen sequenced in a study of cytomegalovirus exposure and HLA in healthy donors. Libraries were prepared by immunoSEQ multiplex PCR; TCRdb keeps only in-frame clonotypes and omits some of them. Seen here are under 250,000 clones, 90% to 95% observed once, and the top ten hold approximately 0.99%. Sequenced input: PBMCs. Receptors originate from a woman between 18 and 29 years old in good health and CMV-seronegative.

The chain joins TRBV5-1 to TRBJ2-3; 13 bases match TRBD2. V lost 3 bases and J lost 2; bases outside the gene matches: 9. The length of the CDR3 is 18 residues. The V gene's germline CDR1 is SGHRS and CDR2 YFSETQ. The CDR3: CASSSAGTSGVLTDTQYF. The DNA of the CDR3 is TGCGCCAGCAGCTCCGCCGGGACTAGCGGGGTGCTCACAGATACGCAGTATTTT.

This chain uses TRBV10-3 with TRBJ2-7; no clear D. CDR1 and CDR2 from the germline V gene are ENHRY and SYGVKD. This CDR3 has 12 amino acids. V lost 1 base to trimming and J lost 3 bases, with 4 bases between them. The DNA for the CDR3 is TGTGCCATCAGTGAGTTAAACTACGAGCAGTACTTC. Its protein is CAISELNYEQYF.

V and J are TRBV27 and TRBJ1-5; no definite D call. The CDR3 has 14 residues. The V end was cut by 0 bases, the J end by 6 bases, with 9 bases between. Germline V lookup: CDR1 MNHEY, CDR2 SMNVEV (reference sequence). The CDR3 loop is CASSLSPGGQPQHF. CDR3 in DNA: TGTGCCAGCAGTTTATCCCCCGGCGGTCAGCCCCAGCATTTT.

This rearrangement joins TRBV27 to TRBJ2-1; 10 bases agree with TRBD2. V dropped 7 bases and J dropped 10; count of bases not matched to a gene: 10. Germline CDR1 MNHEY, CDR2 SMNVEV (reference sequence). This CDR3 has 14 amino acids. CDR3 amino acids: CASNSLGTSAEQFF. The CDR3 bases are TGTGCCAGCAACTCCCTCGGGACTAGCGCGGAGCAGTTCTTC.

The chain recombines TRBV27 with TRBJ2-3, with D possibly TRBD2 on 5 matching bases. Germline V lookup: CDR1 MNHEY, CDR2 SMNVEV (reference sequence). The V gene lost 4 bases and the J gene lost 1 base, with 12 bases spanning the gap. The CDR3 sequence is 15 residues long. CDR3 coding DNA: TGTGCCAGCAGTTCCCTCGCGGAGGGCACAGATACGCAGTATTTT. Its translation is CASSSLAEGTDTQYF.

This rearrangement joins TRBV5-6 to TRBJ2-1, with TRBD2 matching over 8 bases. The CDR3 is 14 residues long. CDR1 is SGHDT and CDR2 is YYEEEE in the germline V gene. J lost 10 bases, V lost 7 bases, and 13 bases had no gene match. The CDR3 protein is CASGIAGLVREQFF. The CDR3 nucleotides read TGTGCCAGCGGAATAGCGGGATTGGTTAGGGAGCAGTTCTTC.

The chain is built from TRBV11-2 and TRBJ2-7, with TRBD2 as a possible D gene (5 bases). Germline V gene lookup returns CDR1 SGHAT and CDR2 FQNNGV. CDR3 length: 15 amino acids. The germline V and J ends were trimmed by 3 bases and 7 bases, with 19 bases remaining between them. The chain's CDR3 is CASSFHSGRPLEQYF. DNA of the CDR3: TGTGCCAGCAGCTTCCACAGCGGCCGCCCACTTGAGCAGTACTTC.

The CDR3 DNA sequence: TGTGCCAGCAGCTCACCCCGGGACACGTACAATGAGCAGTTCTTC. As protein: CASSSPRDTYNEQFF. The chain is built from TRBV7-8 and TRBJ2-1; D might be TRBD1 (6 bases). The V and J ends lost 4 bases and 4 bases respectively, with 14 bases between them. Germline V gene data show CDR1 as SGHVS and CDR2 as FQNEAQ. This CDR3 region has 15 residues.